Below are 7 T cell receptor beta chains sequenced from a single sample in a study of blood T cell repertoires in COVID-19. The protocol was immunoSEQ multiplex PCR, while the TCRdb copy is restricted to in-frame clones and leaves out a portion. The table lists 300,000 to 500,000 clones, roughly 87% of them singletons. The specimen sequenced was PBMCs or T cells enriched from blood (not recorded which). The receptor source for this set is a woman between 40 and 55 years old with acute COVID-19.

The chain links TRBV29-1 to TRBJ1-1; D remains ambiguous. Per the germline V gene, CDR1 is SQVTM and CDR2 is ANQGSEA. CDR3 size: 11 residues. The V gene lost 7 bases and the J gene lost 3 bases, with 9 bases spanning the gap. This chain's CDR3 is CSAKSDTEAFF. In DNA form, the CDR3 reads TGCAGCGCTAAATCGGACACTGAAGCTTTCTTT. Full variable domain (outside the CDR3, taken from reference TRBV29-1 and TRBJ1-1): SAVISQKPSRDICQRGTSLTIQCQVDSQVTMMFWYRQQPGQSLTLIATANQGSEATYESGFVIDKFPISRPNLTFSTLTVSNMSPEDSSIYLCSAKSDTEAFFGQGTRLTVV.

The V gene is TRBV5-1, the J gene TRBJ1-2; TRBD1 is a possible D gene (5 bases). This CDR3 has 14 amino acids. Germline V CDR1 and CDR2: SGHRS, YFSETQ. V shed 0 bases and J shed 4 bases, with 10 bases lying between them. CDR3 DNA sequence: TGCGCCAGCAGCTTGGTCACTCAGGGCTATGGCTACACCTTC. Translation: CASSLVTQGYGYTF. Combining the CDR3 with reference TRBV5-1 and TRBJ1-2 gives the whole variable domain KAGVTQTPRYLIKTRGQQVTLSCSPISGHRSVSWYQQTPGQGLQFLFEYFSETQRNKGNFPGRFSGRQFSNSRSEMNVSTLELGDSALYLCASSLVTQGYGYTFGSGTRLTVV.

CDR3 DNA: TGTGCCAGCAGCGTCACCGGGACAGCTAGAAAAAGCACAGATACGCAGTATTTT. It yields the protein CASSVTGTARKSTDTQYF. The chain links TRBV9 to TRBJ2-3; 7 bases are a match to TRBD1. This CDR3 is built from 18 residues. CDR1 and CDR2 (germline): SGDLS, YYNGEE. Unmatched junction bases numbered 12, after V lost 2 bases and J lost 0 bases.

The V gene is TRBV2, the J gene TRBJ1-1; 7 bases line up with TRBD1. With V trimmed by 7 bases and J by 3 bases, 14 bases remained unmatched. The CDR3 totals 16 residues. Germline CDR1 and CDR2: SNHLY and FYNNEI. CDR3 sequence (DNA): TGTGCCAGCACGGAGATAACAGGGGCAGGAGACACTGAAGCTTTCTTT. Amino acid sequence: CASTEITGAGDTEAFF.

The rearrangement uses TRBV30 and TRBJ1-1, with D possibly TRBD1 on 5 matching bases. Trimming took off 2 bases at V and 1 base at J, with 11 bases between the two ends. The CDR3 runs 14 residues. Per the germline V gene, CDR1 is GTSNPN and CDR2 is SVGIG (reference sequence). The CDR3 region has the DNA TGTGCCTGGAGTCTCCCCGACAGGAACACTGAAGCTTTCTTT. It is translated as CAWSLPDRNTEAFF. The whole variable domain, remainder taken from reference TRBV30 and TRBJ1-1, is SQTIHQWPATLVQPVGSPLSLECTVEGTSNPNLYWYRQAAGRGLQLLFYSVGIGQISSEVPQNLSASRPQDRQFILSSKKLLLSDSGFYLCAWSLPDRNTEAFFGQGTRLTVV.

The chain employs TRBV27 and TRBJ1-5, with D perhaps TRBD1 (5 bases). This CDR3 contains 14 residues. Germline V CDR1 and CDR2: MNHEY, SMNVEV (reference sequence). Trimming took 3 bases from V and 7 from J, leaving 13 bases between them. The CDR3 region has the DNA TGTGCCAGCAGTTTGAGAGGGGAGGGACAGCCCCAGCATTTT. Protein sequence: CASSLRGEGQPQHF.

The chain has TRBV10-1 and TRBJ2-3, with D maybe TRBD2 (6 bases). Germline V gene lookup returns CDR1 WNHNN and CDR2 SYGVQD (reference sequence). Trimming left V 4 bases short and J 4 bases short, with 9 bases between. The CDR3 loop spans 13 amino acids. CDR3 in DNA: TGCGCCAGCAGTGTGGGGGGTTCAGATACGCAGTATTTT. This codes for CASSVGGSDTQYF.